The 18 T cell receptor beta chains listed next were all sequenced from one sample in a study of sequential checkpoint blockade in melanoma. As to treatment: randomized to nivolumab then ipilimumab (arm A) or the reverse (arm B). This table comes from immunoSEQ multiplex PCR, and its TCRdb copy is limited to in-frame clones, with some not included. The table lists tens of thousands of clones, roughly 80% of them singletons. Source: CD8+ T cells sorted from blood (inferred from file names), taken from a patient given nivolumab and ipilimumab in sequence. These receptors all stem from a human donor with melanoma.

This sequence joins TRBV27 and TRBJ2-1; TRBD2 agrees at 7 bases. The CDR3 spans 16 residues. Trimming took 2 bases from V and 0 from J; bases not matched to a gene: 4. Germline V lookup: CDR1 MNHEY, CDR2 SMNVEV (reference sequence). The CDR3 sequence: CASSLGRGSSYNEQFF. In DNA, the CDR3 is TGTGCCAGCAGTTTAGGGCGGGGGAGCTCCTACAATGAGCAGTTCTTC.

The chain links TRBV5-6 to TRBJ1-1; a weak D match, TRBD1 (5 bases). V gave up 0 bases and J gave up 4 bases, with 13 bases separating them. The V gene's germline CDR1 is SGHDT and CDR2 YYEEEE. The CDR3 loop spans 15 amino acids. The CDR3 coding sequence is TGTGCCAGCAGCTTGGCGTCGGGGGGGGGCACTGAAGCTTTCTTT. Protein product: CASSLASGGGTEAFF.

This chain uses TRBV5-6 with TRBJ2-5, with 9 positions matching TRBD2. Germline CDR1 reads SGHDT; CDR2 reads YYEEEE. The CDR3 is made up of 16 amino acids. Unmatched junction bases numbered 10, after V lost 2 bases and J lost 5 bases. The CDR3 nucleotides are TGTGCCAGCAGCTTCGAGGCTAGCGGGGTCGTGGAGACCCAGTACTTC. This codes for CASSFEASGVVETQYF. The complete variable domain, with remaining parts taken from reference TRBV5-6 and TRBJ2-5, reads DAGVTQSPTHLIKTRGQQVTLRCSPKSGHDTVSWYQQALGQGPQFIFQYYEEEERQRGNFPDRFSGHQFPNYSSELNVNALLLGDSALYLCASSFEASGVVETQYFGPGTRLLVL.

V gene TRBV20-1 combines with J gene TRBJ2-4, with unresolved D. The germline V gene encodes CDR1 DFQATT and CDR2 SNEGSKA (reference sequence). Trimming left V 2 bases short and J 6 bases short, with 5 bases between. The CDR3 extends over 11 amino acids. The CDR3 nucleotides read TGCAGTGCTAGACCGGGAAACATTCAGTACTTC. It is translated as CSARPGNIQYF.

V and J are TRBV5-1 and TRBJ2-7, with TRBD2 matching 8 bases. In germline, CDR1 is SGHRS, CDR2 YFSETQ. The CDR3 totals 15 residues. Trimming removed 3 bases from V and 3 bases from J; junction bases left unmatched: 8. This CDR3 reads CASSSWSGGRYEQYF. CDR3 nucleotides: TGCGCCAGCAGCTCGTGGAGCGGGGGACGCTACGAGCAGTACTTC.

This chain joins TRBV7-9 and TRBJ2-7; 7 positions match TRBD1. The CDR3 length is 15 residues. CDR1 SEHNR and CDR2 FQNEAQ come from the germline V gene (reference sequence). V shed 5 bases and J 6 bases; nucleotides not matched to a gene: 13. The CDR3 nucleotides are TGTGCCAGCAGCCCGACAGGGAAGGGTCTGGGCGAGCAGTACTTC. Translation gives CASSPTGKGLGEQYF. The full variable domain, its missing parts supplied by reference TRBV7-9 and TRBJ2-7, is DTGVSQNPRHKITKRGQNVTFRCDPISEHNRLYWYRQTLGQGPEFLTYFQNEAQLEKSRLLSDRFSAERPKGSFSTLEIQRTEQGDSAMYLCASSPTGKGLGEQYFGPGTRLTVT.

DNA of the CDR3: TGCGCCAGCAGCCCATTCCGACAGTTAAGCTCCTACGAGCAGTACTTC. Translating it yields CASSPFRQLSSYEQYF. The chain links TRBV4-1 to TRBJ2-7, with D possibly TRBD1 on 5 matching bases. Deletions cut 4 bases from V and 0 bases from J, with 16 bases between. CDR3 length equals 16 residues. CDR1 and CDR2 from the germline V gene are MGHRA and YSYEKL.

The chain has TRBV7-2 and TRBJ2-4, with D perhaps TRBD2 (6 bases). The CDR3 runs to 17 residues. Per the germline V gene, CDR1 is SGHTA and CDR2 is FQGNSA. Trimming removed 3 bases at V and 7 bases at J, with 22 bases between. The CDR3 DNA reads TGTGCCAGCAGCTTTCGGGACTTCTCCTTAGCCAGTAACATTCAGTACTTC. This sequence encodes CASSFRDFSLASNIQYF. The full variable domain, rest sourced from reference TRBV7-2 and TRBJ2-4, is GAGVSQSPSNKVTEKGKDVELRCDPISGHTALYWYRQSLGQGLEFLIYFQGNSAPDKSGLPSDRFSAERTGGSVSTLTIQRTQQEDSAVYLCASSFRDFSLASNIQYFGAGTRLSVL.

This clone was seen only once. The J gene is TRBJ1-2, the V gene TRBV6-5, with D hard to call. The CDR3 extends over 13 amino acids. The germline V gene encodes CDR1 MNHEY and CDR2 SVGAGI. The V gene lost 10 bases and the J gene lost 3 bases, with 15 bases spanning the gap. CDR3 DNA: TGTGCCACCTCCCAGGACGGGGACTATGGCTACACCTTC. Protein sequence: CATSQDGDYGYTF.

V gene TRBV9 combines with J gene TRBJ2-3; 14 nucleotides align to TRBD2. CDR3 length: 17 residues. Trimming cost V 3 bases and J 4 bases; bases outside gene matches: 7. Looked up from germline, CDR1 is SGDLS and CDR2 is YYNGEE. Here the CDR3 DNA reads TGTGCCAGCAGCGAGGGGACTAGCGGGGGTAAAGCAGATACGCAGTATTTT. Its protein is CASSEGTSGGKADTQYF.

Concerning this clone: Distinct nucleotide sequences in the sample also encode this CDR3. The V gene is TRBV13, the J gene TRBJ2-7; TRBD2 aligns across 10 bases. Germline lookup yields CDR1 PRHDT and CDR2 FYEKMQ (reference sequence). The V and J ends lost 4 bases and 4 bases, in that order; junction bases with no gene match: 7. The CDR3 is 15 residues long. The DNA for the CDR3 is TGTGCCAGCAGCTCAGCGGGGGGGCATCCTTACGAGCAGTACTTC. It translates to CASSSAGGHPYEQYF.

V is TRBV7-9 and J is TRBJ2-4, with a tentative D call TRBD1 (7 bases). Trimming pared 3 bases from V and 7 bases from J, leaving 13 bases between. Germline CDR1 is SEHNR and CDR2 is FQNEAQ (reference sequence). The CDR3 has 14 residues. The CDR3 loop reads CASSFPTGRNIQYF. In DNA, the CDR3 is TGTGCCAGCAGCTTTCCGACAGGGAGGAACATTCAGTACTTC.

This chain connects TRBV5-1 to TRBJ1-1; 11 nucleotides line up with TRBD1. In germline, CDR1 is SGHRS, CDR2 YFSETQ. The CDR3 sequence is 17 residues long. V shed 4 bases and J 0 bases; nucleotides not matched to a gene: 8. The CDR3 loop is CASSSGTGGVMNTEAFF. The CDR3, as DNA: TGCGCCAGCAGCAGCGGGACAGGGGGTGTCATGAACACTGAAGCTTTCTTT.

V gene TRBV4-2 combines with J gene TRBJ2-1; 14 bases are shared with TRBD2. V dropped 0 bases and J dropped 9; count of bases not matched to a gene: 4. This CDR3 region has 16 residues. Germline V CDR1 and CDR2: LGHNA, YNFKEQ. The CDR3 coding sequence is TGTGCCAGCAGCCAAGAGGGACTAGCGGGAGCGACTGAGCAGTTCTTC. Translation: CASSQEGLAGATEQFF.

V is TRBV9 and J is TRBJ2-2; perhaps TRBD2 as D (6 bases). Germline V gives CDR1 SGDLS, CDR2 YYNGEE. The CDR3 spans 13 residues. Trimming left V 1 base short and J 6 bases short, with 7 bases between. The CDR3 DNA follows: TGTGCCAGCAGCGTAACTAGCCCCGGGGAGCTGTTTTTT. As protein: CASSVTSPGELFF.

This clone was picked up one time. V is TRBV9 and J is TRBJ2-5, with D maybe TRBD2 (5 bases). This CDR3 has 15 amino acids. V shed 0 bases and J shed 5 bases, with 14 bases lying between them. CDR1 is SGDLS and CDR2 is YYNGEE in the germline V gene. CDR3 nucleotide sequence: TGTGCCAGCAGCGTAGGGACTCTCACTTGGGAGACCCAGTACTTC. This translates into CASSVGTLTWETQYF.

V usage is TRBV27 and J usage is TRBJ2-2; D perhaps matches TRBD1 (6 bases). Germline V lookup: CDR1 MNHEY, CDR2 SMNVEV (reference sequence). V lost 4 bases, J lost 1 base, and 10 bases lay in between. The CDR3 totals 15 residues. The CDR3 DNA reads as TGTGCCAGCAGTTCGACAGGATTGAACACCGGGGAGCTGTTTTTT. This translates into CASSSTGLNTGELFF.

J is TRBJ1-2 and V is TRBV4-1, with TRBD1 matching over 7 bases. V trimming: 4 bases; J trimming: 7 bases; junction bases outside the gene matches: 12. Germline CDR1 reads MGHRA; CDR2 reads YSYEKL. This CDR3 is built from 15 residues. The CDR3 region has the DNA TGCGCCAGCAGCCCCGACCCCGCAGGGGGGTTTGGCTACACCTTC. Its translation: CASSPDPAGGFGYTF.